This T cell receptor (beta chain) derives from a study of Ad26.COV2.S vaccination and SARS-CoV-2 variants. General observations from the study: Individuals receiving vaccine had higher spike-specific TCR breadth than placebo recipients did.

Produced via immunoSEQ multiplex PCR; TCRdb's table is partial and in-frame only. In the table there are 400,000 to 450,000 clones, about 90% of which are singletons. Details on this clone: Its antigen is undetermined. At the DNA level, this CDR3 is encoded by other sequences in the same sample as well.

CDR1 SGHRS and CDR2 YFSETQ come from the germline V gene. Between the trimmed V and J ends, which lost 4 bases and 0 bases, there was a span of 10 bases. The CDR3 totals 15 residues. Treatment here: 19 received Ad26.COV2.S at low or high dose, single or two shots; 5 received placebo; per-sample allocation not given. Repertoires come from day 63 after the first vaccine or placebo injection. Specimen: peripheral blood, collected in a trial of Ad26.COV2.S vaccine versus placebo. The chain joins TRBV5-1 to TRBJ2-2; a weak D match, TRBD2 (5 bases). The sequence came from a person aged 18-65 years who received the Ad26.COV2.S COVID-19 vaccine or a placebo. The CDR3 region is CASSPAGANTGELFF. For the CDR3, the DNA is TGCGCCAGCAGCCCGGCGGGCGCGAACACCGGGGAGCTGTTTTTT.